The present TCR beta chain was sequenced within a study of T cells in Graves' hyperthyroidism and ophthalmopathy. In the study overall: Pretreatment peripheral blood was obtained at initial diagnosis.

V was shortened by 3 bases and J by 4 bases, with 10 bases between the two germline ends. The CDR3 extends over 13 amino acids. The germline gives CDR1 SGHDT, CDR2 YYEEEE. Using RNA transcripts as the source, TCR beta CDR3 regions were amplified. Using the HTBI primer set, a first-round RT-PCR was run on the TCR CDR3. TCRdb ran MiXCR on the multiplex PCR reads and lists one entry per CDR3 protein. The table has roughly 840,000 distinct CDR3 sequences, 35% to 45% seen once. The chain recombines TRBV5-6 with TRBJ1-2, with no clear D. The receptor was derived from a man between 18 and 29 years old with Graves' hyperthyroidism. Sample: blood. The CDR3 sequence: CASSSSGVYGYTF. Written as DNA, the CDR3 is TGTGCCAGCAGCTCGAGCGGGGTCTATGGCTACACCTTC.